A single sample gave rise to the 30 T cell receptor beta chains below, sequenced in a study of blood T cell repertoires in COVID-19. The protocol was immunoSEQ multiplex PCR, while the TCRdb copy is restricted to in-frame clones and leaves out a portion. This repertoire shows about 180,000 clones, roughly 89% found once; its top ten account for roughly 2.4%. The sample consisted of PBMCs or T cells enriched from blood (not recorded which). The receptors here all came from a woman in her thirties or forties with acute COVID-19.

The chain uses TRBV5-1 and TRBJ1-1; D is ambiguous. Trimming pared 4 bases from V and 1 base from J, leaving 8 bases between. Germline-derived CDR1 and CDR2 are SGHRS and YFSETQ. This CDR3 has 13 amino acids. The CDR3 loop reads CASSVTRNTEAFF. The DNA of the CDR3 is TGCGCCAGCAGCGTGACAAGGAACACTGAAGCTTTCTTT.

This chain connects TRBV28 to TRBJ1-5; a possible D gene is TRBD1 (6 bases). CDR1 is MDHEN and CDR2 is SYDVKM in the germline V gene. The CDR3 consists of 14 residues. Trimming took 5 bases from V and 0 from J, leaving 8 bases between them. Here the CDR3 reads CASSDRYSNQPQHF. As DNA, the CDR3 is TGTGCCAGCAGTGACAGGTATAGCAATCAGCCCCAGCATTTT.

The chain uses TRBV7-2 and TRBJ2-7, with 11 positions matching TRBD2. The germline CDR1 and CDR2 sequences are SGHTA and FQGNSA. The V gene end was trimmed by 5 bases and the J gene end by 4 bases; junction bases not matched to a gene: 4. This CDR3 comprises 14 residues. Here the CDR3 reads CASSVTSGGYEQYF. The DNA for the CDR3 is TGTGCCAGCAGCGTTACTAGCGGGGGATACGAGCAGTACTTC.

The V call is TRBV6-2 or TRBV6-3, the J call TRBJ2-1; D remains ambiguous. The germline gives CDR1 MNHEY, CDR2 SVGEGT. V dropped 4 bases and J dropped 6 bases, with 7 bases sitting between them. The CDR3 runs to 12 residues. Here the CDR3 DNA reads TGTGCCAGCAGTTCACTTAGCAATGAGCAGTTCTTC. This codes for CASSSLSNEQFF.

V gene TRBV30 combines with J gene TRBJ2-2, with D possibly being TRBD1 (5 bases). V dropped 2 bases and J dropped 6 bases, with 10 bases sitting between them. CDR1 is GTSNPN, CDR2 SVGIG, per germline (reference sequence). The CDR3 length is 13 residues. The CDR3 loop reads CAWSFRGPGELFF. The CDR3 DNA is TGTGCCTGGAGTTTTAGGGGCCCCGGGGAGCTGTTTTTT.

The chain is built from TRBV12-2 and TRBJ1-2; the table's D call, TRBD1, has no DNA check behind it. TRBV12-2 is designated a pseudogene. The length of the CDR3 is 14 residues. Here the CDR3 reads CASRLKTGGNGYTF. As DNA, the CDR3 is TGTGCAAGTCGCCTCAAGACAGGGGGTAATGGCTACACCTTC.

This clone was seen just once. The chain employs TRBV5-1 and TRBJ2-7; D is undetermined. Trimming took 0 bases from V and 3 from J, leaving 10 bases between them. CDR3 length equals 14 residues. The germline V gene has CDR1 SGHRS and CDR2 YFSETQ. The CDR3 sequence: CASSLGSYNYEQYF. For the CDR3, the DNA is TGCGCCAGCAGCTTGGGTAGCTACAACTACGAGCAGTACTTC.

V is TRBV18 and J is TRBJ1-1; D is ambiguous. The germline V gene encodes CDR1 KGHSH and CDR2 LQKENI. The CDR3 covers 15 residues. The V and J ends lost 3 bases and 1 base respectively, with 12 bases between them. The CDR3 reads CASSPLPGRNTEAFF. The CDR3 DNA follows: TGTGCCAGCTCACCCCTCCCAGGAAGGAACACTGAAGCTTTCTTT.

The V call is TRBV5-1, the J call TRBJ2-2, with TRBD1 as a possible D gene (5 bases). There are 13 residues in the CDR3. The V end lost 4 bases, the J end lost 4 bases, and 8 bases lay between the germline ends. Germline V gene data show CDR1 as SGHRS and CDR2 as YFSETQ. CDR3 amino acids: CASSRDSTGELFF. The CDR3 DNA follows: TGCGCCAGCAGCCGAGACAGCACCGGGGAGCTGTTTTTT.

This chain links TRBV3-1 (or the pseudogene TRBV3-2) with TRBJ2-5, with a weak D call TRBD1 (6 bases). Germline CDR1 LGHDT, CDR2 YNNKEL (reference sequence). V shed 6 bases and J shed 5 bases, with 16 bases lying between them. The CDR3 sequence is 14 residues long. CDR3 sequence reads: CASSPTGLGETQYF. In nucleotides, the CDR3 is TGTGCCAGCAGTCCCACAGGGTTGGGGGAGACCCAGTACTTC.

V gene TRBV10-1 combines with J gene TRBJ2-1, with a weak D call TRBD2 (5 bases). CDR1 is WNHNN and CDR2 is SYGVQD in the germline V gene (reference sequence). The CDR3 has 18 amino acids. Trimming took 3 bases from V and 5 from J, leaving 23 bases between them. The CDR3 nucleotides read TGCGCCAGCAGTGAAGCTGACCCAACTAGTAGGGTCAACAATGAGCAGTTCTTC. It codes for CASSEADPTSRVNNEQFF.

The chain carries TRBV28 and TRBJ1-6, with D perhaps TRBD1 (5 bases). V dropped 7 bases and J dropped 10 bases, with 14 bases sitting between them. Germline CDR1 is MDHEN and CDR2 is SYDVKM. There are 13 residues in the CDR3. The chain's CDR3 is CASITGTHSPLHF. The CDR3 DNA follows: TGTGCCAGCATTACCGGGACTCACTCACCCCTCCACTTT.

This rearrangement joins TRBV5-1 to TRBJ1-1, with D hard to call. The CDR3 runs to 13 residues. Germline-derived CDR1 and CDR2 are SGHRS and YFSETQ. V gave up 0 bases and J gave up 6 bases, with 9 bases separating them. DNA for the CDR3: TGCGCCAGCAGCTTGGTAGGAGGGTCTGAAGCTTTCTTT. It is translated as CASSLVGGSEAFF.

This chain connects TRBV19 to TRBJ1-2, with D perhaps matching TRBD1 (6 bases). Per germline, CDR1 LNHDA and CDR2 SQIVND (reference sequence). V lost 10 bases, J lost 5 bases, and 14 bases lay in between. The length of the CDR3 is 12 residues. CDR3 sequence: CATSPGVYGYTF. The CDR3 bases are TGTGCCACCTCACCAGGGGTATATGGCTACACCTTC.

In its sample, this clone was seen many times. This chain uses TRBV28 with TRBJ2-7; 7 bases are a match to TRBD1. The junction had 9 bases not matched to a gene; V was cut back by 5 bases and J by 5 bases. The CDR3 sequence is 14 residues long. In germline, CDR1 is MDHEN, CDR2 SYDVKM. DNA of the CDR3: TGTGCCAGCAGTCCGTGGACAGGTATAAACGAGCAGTACTTC. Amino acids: CASSPWTGINEQYF.

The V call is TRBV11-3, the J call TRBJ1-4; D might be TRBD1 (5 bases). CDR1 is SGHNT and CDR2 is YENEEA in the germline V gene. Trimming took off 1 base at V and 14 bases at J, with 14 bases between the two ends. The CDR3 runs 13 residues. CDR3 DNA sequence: TGTGCCAGCAGCTTAGCCTCAGACAGCTTCCTGTTTTTT. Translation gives CASSLASDSFLFF.

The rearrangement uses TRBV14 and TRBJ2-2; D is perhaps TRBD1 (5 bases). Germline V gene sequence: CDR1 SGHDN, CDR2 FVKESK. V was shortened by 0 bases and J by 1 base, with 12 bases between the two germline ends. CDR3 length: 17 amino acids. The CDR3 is CASSQEGFQGNTGELFF. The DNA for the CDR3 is TGTGCCAGCAGCCAAGAAGGATTTCAGGGGAACACCGGGGAGCTGTTTTTT. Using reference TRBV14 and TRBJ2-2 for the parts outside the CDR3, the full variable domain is EAGVTQFPSHSVIEKGQTVTLRCDPISGHDNLYWYRRVMGKEIKFLLHFVKESKQDESGMPNNRFLAERTGGTYSTLKVQPAELEDSGVYFCASSQEGFQGNTGELFFGEGSRLTVL.

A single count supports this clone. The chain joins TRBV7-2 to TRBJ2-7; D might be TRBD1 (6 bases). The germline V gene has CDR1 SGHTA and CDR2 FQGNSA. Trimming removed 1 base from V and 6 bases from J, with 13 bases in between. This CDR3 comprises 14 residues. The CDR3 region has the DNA TGTGCCAGCAGCTTAGTACAGGGTACTGGCGAGCAGTACTTC. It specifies CASSLVQGTGEQYF. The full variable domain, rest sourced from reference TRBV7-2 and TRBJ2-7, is GAGVSQSPSNKVTEKGKDVELRCDPISGHTALYWYRQSLGQGLEFLIYFQGNSAPDKSGLPSDRFSAERTGGSVSTLTIQRTQQEDSAVYLCASSLVQGTGEQYFGPGTRLTVT.

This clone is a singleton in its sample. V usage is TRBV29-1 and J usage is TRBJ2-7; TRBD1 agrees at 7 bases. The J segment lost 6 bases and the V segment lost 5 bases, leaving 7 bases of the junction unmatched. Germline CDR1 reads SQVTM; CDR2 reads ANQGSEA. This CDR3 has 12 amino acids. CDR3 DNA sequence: TGCAGCGTTACGACAGGGCAGAGCGAGCAGTACTTC. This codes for CSVTTGQSEQYF.

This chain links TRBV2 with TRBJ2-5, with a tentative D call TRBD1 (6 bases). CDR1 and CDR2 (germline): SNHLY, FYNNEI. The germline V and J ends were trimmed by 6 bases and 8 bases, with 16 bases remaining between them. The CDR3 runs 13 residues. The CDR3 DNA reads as TGTGCCAGCAGCGATACAGGGTTGGTAACCCAGTACTTC. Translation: CASSDTGLVTQYF.

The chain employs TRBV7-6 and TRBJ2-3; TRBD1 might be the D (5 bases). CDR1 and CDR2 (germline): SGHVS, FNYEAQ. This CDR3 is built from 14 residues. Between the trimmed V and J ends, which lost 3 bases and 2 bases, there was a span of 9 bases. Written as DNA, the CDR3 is TGTGCCAGCAGCTTCGACAGCACCACAGATACGCAGTATTTT. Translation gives CASSFDSTTDTQYF.

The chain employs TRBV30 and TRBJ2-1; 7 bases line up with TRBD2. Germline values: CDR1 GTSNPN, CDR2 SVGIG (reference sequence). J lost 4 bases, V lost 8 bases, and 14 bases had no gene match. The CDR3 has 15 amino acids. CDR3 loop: CAGTVLSGTYNEQFF. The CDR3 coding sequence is TGTGCCGGAACGGTATTAAGCGGGACTTACAATGAGCAGTTCTTC.

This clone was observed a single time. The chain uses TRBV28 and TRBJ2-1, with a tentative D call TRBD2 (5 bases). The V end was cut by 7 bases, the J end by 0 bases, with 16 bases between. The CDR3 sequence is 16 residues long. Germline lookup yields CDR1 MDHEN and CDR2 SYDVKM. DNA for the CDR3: TGTGCCAGCACCCCATCGGGAAGGATCTCCTACAATGAGCAGTTCTTC. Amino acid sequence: CASTPSGRISYNEQFF.

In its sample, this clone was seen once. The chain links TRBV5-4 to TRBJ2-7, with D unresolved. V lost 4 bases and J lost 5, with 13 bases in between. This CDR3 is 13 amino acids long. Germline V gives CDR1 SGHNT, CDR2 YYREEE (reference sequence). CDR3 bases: TGTGCCAGCAGCCTAGAGACCCTCCACGAGCAGTACTTC. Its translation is CASSLETLHEQYF. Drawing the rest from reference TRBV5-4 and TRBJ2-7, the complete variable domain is ETGVTQSPTHLIKTRGQQVTLRCSSQSGHNTVSWYQQALGQGPQFIFQYYREEENGRGNFPPRFSGLQFPNYSSELNVNALELDDSALYLCASSLETLHEQYFGPGTRLTVT.

The CDR3 DNA sequence: TGCGCCAGCAGCGCCCTGCGGACAGGGAATGGAGAGCAGTTCTTC. This codes for CASSALRTGNGEQFF. This chain links TRBV5-1 with TRBJ2-1, with 8 bases fitting TRBD1. The CDR3 is 15 amino acids. J was trimmed by 10 bases and V by 4 bases; bases with no gene match: 13. Germline lookup yields CDR1 SGHRS and CDR2 YFSETQ.

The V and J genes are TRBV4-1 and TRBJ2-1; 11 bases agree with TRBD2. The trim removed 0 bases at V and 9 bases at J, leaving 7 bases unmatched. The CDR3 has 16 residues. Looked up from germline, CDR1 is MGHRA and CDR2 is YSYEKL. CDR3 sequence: CASSQELAGVRGEQFF. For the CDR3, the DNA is TGCGCCAGCAGCCAAGAACTAGCGGGAGTTCGCGGTGAGCAGTTCTTC.

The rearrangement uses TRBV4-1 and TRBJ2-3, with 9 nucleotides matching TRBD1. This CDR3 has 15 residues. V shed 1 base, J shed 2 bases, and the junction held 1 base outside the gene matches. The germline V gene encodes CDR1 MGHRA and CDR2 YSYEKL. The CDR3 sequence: CASSQGTGVTDTQYF. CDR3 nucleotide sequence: TGCGCCAGCAGCCAAGGGACAGGGGTCACAGATACGCAGTATTTT.

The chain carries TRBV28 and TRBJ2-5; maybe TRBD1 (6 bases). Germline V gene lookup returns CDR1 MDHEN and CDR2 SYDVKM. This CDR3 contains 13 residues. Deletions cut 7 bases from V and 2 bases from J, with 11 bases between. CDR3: CASTVRGQETQYF. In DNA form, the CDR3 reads TGTGCCAGCACCGTGAGGGGGCAAGAGACCCAGTACTTC.

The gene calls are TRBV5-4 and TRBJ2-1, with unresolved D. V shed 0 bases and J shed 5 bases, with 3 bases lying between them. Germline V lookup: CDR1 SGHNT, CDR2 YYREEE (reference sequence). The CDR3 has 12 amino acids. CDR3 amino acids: CASSLADNEQFF. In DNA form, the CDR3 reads TGTGCCAGCAGCTTGGCGGACAATGAGCAGTTCTTC.

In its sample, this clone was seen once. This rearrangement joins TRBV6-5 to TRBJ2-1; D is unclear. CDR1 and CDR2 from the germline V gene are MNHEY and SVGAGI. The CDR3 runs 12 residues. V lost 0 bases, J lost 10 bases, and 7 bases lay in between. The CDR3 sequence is CASSYSGGEQFF. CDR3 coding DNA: TGTGCCAGCAGTTACTCCGGCGGAGAGCAGTTCTTC.